This entry lists 29 T cell receptor beta chains sequenced from one sample in a study of human T cells and chemical hapten exposure. Described time point: patch test 2, 6 weeks after DPC sensitization. Sample treatment: therapeutic diphenylcyclopropenone sensitization with weekly scalp DPC. TCRdb recomputed calls from the RACE reads with MiXCR, one row per CDR3 protein. Among some 96,000 distinct CDR3 sequences, about 9.3% were seen once, and the ten largest hold around 2%. Here the sequenced sample was whole blood, taken in connection with sensitization to the hapten diphenylcyclopropenone (DPC). The receptors were sampled from a middle-aged woman with alopecia areata. Some clones in this sample may be carry-over from other donors' samples.

The genes are TRBV2 and TRBJ2-3; perhaps TRBD2 as D (5 bases). V was pared by 7 bases and J by 2 bases, with 10 bases between. The CDR3 contains 13 residues. Looked up from germline, CDR1 is SNHLY and CDR2 is FYNNEI. This CDR3 reads CASTERYTDTQYF. The CDR3, as DNA: TGTGCCAGCACGGAGCGGTACACAGATACGCAGTATTTT. Looking up the rest from reference TRBV2 and TRBJ2-3 gives the full variable domain: EPEVTQTPSHQVTQMGQEVILRCVPISNHLYFYWYRQILGQKVEFLVSFYNNEISEKSEIFDDQFSVERPDGSNFTLKIRSTKLEDSAMYFCASTERYTDTQYFGPGTRLTVL.

This chain joins TRBV18 and TRBJ1-2, with D maybe TRBD1 (5 bases). The CDR3 sequence is 14 residues long. Germline-derived CDR1 and CDR2 are KGHSH and LQKENI. Trimming stripped 3 bases from V and 1 base from J, with 9 bases between. The CDR3 sequence: CASSPQGRNYGYTF. CDR3 nucleotide sequence: TGTGCCAGCTCACCCCAGGGACGTAACTATGGCTACACCTTC.

This clonotype turned up a few times. This chain joins TRBV2 and TRBJ2-7, with D perhaps matching TRBD2 (6 bases). V lost 7 bases to trimming and J lost 2 bases, with 15 bases between them. CDR1 is SNHLY, CDR2 FYNNEI, per germline. CDR3 length equals 14 residues. The CDR3 protein is CASTVREAAYEQYF. CDR3 bases: TGTGCCAGCACGGTAAGGGAGGCCGCCTACGAGCAGTACTTC.

This clonotype has only a few counts. This chain joins TRBV14 and TRBJ1-1, with a tentative D call TRBD1 (5 bases). There are 13 residues in the CDR3. V dropped 4 bases and J dropped 3 bases, with 9 bases sitting between them. Germline lookup yields CDR1 SGHDN and CDR2 FVKESK. The DNA of the CDR3 is TGTGCCAGCAGCCCGACAGTTTACACTGAAGCTTTCTTT. Amino acids: CASSPTVYTEAFF.

To note about this clonotype: The junction departs from the called germline gene at one end, perhaps through a read error. The CDR3 region has the DNA TGTGCCGGCAGCCAAGGGGCGGAGAACAATGAGCAGTTCTTC. Amino acids: CAGSQGAENNEQFF. The chain links TRBV5-4 to TRBJ2-1; tentative D call: TRBD1 (5 bases). Per germline, CDR1 SGHNT and CDR2 YYREEE (reference sequence). The CDR3 covers 14 residues.

This clonotype was seen a few times. This chain joins TRBV30 and TRBJ2-1; D is perhaps TRBD2 (5 bases). The CDR3 has 13 amino acids. The germline gives CDR1 GTSNPN, CDR2 SVGIG (reference sequence). Trimming took off 5 bases at V and 8 bases at J, with 16 bases between the two ends. The CDR3 coding sequence is TGTGCCTGGGGGATTGTAGCGTCACATGAGCAGTTCTTC. As protein: CAWGIVASHEQFF.

This clonotype was seen at least ten times. Relative to the germline gene, one junction end is altered; a read error may explain this. This chain uses TRBV7-7 with TRBJ2-2; 7 bases are a match to TRBD2. This CDR3 contains 17 residues. Germline CDR1 and CDR2: SSHAT and FNYEAQ (reference sequence). CDR3 nucleotide sequence: TGTGCTAGCAGCCCGCGGGGGACTCCCGCGAACACCGGGGAGCTGTTTTTT. Its protein is CASSPRGTPANTGELFF.

This clonotype was observed at least ten times. V is TRBV7-9 and J is TRBJ2-7; 7 bases agree with TRBD2. V trimming: 1 base; J trimming: 5 bases; junction bases outside the gene matches: 5. Germline-derived CDR1 and CDR2 are SEHNR and FQNEAQ (reference sequence). CDR3 length: 14 amino acids. The CDR3: CASSLGGSIHEQYF. The CDR3 nucleotides are TGTGCCAGCAGCTTAGGCGGGAGTATTCACGAGCAGTACTTC.

This clonotype has ten or more counts. This chain connects TRBV27 to TRBJ1-3; D remains unclear. The germline gives CDR1 MNHEY, CDR2 SMNVEV (reference sequence). The CDR3 sequence is 15 residues long. V was pared by 6 bases and J by 3 bases, with 15 bases between. In DNA, the CDR3 is TGTGCCAGCAGCCCGTACTCAACTGGTGGAAACACCATATATTTT. Its protein product is CASSPYSTGGNTIYF.

This clonotype was detected many times. This chain links TRBV10-3 with TRBJ2-1, with 8 nucleotides matching TRBD1. Germline V gene data show CDR1 as ENHRY and CDR2 as SYGVKD. CDR3 size: 14 residues. Germline trimming cut 6 bases from V and 2 bases from J; bases unmatched to any gene: 3. The CDR3 DNA reads as TGTGCCATCAGGGGACAGGAGGCCTACAATGAGCAGTTCTTC. It translates to CAIRGQEAYNEQFF.

V and J are TRBV28 and TRBJ2-2; the match to TRBD2 covers 14 bases. The CDR3 runs 18 residues. The germline CDR1 and CDR2 sequences are MDHEN and SYDVKM. Trimming at V came to 2 bases and at J to 4 bases, leaving 6 bases not matched to a gene. CDR3 residues: CASSLRLAGGRSTGELFF. The CDR3 DNA sequence: TGTGCCAGCAGTTTAAGACTAGCGGGAGGGCGAAGCACCGGGGAGCTGTTTTTT.

This clonotype has only a few counts. The chain employs TRBV7-9 and TRBJ2-1; TRBD2 matches at 8 bases. The CDR3 spans 16 residues. Losses at the gene ends were 3 bases for V and 5 bases for J; bases not matched to a gene: 9. CDR1 and CDR2 from the germline V gene are SEHNR and FQNEAQ (reference sequence). Here the CDR3 reads CASSFSPSGLNNEQFF. DNA for the CDR3: TGTGCCAGCAGCTTCTCCCCTAGCGGGCTTAACAATGAGCAGTTCTTC.

There are a few counts of this clonotype. The gene calls are TRBV12-3 or TRBV12-4 and TRBJ2-2; TRBD1 might be the D (5 bases). CDR3 length equals 16 residues. The V end lost 6 bases, the J end lost 1 base, and 15 bases lay between the germline ends. The CDR3 DNA sequence: TGTGCCAGCAGCCCCTGGGGCATAGGGAACACCGGGGAGCTGTTTTTT. This sequence encodes CASSPWGIGNTGELFF.

This clonotype has at least ten counts. The V call is TRBV5-1, the J call TRBJ2-5, with 8 bases identical to TRBD2. CDR1 and CDR2 from the germline V gene are SGHRS and YFSETQ. V lost 0 bases, J lost 2 bases, and 0 bases stayed unmatched. The CDR3 has 14 amino acids. The CDR3 DNA follows: TGCGCCAGCAGCTTGGCGGGAGGGCAAGAGACCCAGTACTTC. This sequence encodes CASSLAGGQETQYF.

The V call is TRBV6-5, the J call TRBJ2-3; TRBD2 matches 14 bases. V trimming: 4 bases; J trimming: 11 bases; junction bases outside the gene matches: 5. The germline CDR1 and CDR2 sequences are MNHEY and SVGAGI. This CDR3 contains 14 residues. CDR3 in DNA: TGTGCCAGCAGTTTGGGGACTAGCGGGAGAGGGCAGTATTTT. Its translation: CASSLGTSGRGQYF.

The V and J genes are TRBV12-3 or TRBV12-4 and TRBJ1-2; 10 nucleotides agree with TRBD1. Trimming cost V 5 bases and J 4 bases; bases outside gene matches: 7. The length of the CDR3 is 15 residues. DNA for the CDR3: TGTGCCAGCAGTAGCACCGGGACAGGGGCCTATGGCTACACCTTC. Residues: CASSSTGTGAYGYTF.

The gene calls are TRBV20-1 and TRBJ2-7, with D maybe TRBD1 (5 bases). The CDR3 extends over 11 amino acids. V dropped 4 bases and J dropped 5 bases, with 9 bases sitting between them. The germline V gene has CDR1 DFQATT and CDR2 SNEGSKA (reference sequence). In DNA, the CDR3 is TGCAGTGCTACAGGGTTCGACGAGCAGTACTTC. This codes for CSATGFDEQYF.

The genes are TRBV12-3 or TRBV12-4 and TRBJ1-5; a possible D gene is TRBD1 (5 bases). This CDR3 contains 14 residues. Trimming stripped 3 bases from V and 3 bases from J, with 9 bases between. This CDR3 reads CASSFKTANQPQHF. The CDR3 region has the DNA TGTGCCAGCAGTTTTAAGACAGCCAATCAGCCCCAGCATTTT.

The chain couples TRBV28 to TRBJ1-2; D remains unclear. The CDR3 spans 14 residues. Germline loops: CDR1 MDHEN, CDR2 SYDVKM. Trimming pared 6 bases from V and 6 bases from J, leaving 17 bases between. The CDR3 loop reads CASSPVRVNDGYTF. In DNA, the CDR3 is TGTGCCAGCAGCCCCGTGAGGGTAAATGATGGCTACACCTTC.

This clonotype has ten or more counts. V usage is TRBV19 and J usage is TRBJ2-3; TRBD2 matches 10 bases. The CDR3 has 14 amino acids. Germline loops: CDR1 LNHDA, CDR2 SQIVND (reference sequence). With V trimmed by 7 bases and J by 6 bases, 7 bases remained unmatched. This CDR3 is CASNLAGVTDTQYF. In DNA, the CDR3 is TGTGCCAGTAATCTAGCGGGAGTAACGGATACGCAGTATTTT.

J is TRBJ2-2 and V is TRBV7-3; tentative D call: TRBD1 (6 bases). The germline V gene has CDR1 SGHTA and CDR2 FQGTGA. The CDR3 is 13 amino acids. Deletions cut 5 bases from V and 7 bases from J, with 11 bases between. This chain's CDR3 is CASSRQEIGELFF. As DNA, the CDR3 is TGTGCCAGCAGCAGACAGGAGATCGGGGAGCTGTTTTTT.

In this sample, this clonotype turned up many times. The chain uses TRBV2 and TRBJ1-5; no reliable D call. V lost 6 bases, J lost 7 bases, and 13 bases lay in between. The CDR3 is 13 residues long. Germline lookup yields CDR1 SNHLY and CDR2 FYNNEI. For the CDR3, the DNA is TGTGCCAGCAGGATGGACGAAATACAGCCCCAGCATTTT. Protein product: CASRMDEIQPQHF.

This clonotype was seen repeatedly, ten times or more. The V and J genes are TRBV29-1 and TRBJ1-2; TRBD1 aligns across 10 bases. The CDR3 has 13 amino acids. Per germline, CDR1 SQVTM and CDR2 ANQGSEA. V lost 6 bases and J lost 8; bases outside the gene matches: 9. The CDR3 DNA reads as TGCAGCGTGGGCCAGACAGGGGGCAAGGGCTACACCTTC. Amino acids: CSVGQTGGKGYTF. Complete variable domain (other parts from reference TRBV29-1 and TRBJ1-2): SAVISQKPSRDICQRGTSLTIQCQVDSQVTMMFWYRQQPGQSLTLIATANQGSEATYESGFVIDKFPISRPNLTFSTLTVSNMSPEDSSIYLCSVGQTGGKGYTFGSGTRLTVV.

This clonotype was recorded at least ten times. The rearrangement uses TRBV19 and TRBJ1-2, with a possible D match to TRBD1 (6 bases). The CDR3 extends over 12 amino acids. The V end lost 7 bases, the J end lost 6 bases, and 12 bases lay between the germline ends. Germline CDR1 and CDR2: LNHDA and SQIVND (reference sequence). The CDR3 reads CASNGGVDGYTF. The CDR3, as DNA: TGTGCCAGTAACGGGGGCGTGGATGGCTACACCTTC.

This clonotype was observed at least ten times. Here the CDR3 DNA reads TGTGCCAGCAGCTTGCAGTATGGGCTGAATTCACCCCTCCACTTT. Translating gives CASSLQYGLNSPLHF. V usage is TRBV5-4 and J usage is TRBJ1-6; D gene uncertain. The CDR3 is 15 residues long. Germline lookup yields CDR1 SGHNT and CDR2 YYREEE (reference sequence). The germline V and J ends were trimmed by 1 base and 7 bases, with 12 bases remaining between them.

This clonotype was seen only a few times. The chain employs TRBV4-3 and TRBJ1-6; TRBD1 agrees at 7 bases. CDR1 and CDR2 from the germline V gene are LGHNA and YSLEER. The CDR3 has 15 amino acids. Germline trimming cut 3 bases from V and 8 bases from J; bases unmatched to any gene: 7. The CDR3: CASSQDTGEYSPLHF. The CDR3 region has the DNA TGCGCCAGCAGCCAGGACACAGGGGAATATTCACCCCTCCACTTT.

This clonotype was picked up many times. V gene TRBV2 combines with J gene TRBJ1-2; 9 nucleotides line up with TRBD1. The V segment lost 5 bases and the J segment 8 bases; nucleotides outside the gene matches: 3. CDR1 and CDR2 (germline): SNHLY, FYNNEI. The CDR3 is 12 amino acids. The CDR3 coding sequence is TGTGCCAGCAGTCGGACAGGGGACGGCTACACCTTC. This gives the protein CASSRTGDGYTF.

This chain connects TRBV24-1 to TRBJ2-5; D unresolved. The V gene's germline CDR1 is KGHDR and CDR2 SFDVKD. The V end was cut by 4 bases, the J end by 5 bases, with 10 bases between. This CDR3 contains 13 residues. The CDR3 loop reads CATSDPVAETQYF. The CDR3 DNA is TGTGCCACCAGTGACCCTGTGGCGGAGACCCAGTACTTC.

This chain links TRBV12-3 or TRBV12-4 with TRBJ1-1; D is unclear. Trimming pared 6 bases from V and 3 bases from J, leaving 14 bases between. The length of the CDR3 is 14 residues. CDR3 protein: CASRRGPEDTEAFF. CDR3 coding DNA: TGTGCCAGCAGACGTGGACCAGAGGACACTGAAGCTTTCTTT.